This is a list of T cell receptor beta chains from one sample in a study of blood T cell repertoires in COVID-19. The protocol was immunoSEQ multiplex PCR, while the TCRdb copy is restricted to in-frame clones and leaves out a portion. The sample records around 280,000 clones, about nine tenths being singletons. Sequencing used peripheral blood. These receptors were taken from a woman in her 50s who had recovered from COVID-19. Each CDR3 is given with its conserved first and last residue. A D gene is named only where the DNA matches it firmly. The size field is filled for only some rows; it gives once, few, many or a size class.

clone size	J gene	D gene	CDR3 length	V gene	CDR3 protein	CDR3 DNA
.	TRBJ2-1	.	12	TRBV19	CASSMNINEQFF	TGTGCCAGTAGTATGAACATAAATGAGCAGTTCTTC
once	TRBJ1-2	.	15	TRBV6-6	CASSYGGERRYGYTF	TGTGCCAGCAGTTACGGGGGGGAGCGGCGATATGGCTACACCTTC
.	TRBJ2-7	.	13	TRBV11-3	CASSPGGSNEQYF	TGTGCCAGCAGCCCCGGAGGGAGCAACGAGCAGTACTTC
.	TRBJ1-1	.	14	TRBV7-2	CASSPLAENTEAFF	TGTGCCAGCAGTCCGTTGGCGGAGAACACTGAAGCTTTCTTT
.	TRBJ1-1	.	15	TRBV4-2	CACARSQGAYTEAFF	TGTGCCTGCGCTCGGTCACAGGGAGCGTACACTGAAGCTTTCTTT
.	TRBJ2-1	TRBD2	15	TRBV4-3	CASGRGLAGYNEQFF	TGCGCCAGCGGTAGAGGACTAGCGGGGTACAATGAGCAGTTCTTC
.	TRBJ2-1	TRBD2	14	TRBV7-3	CASSSRGGGNEQFF	TGTGCCAGCAGTTCCCGCGGGGGGGGCAATGAGCAGTTCTTC
.	TRBJ1-3	.	14	TRBV11-2	CASSPDPAENTIYF	TGTGCCAGCAGCCCAGATCCTGCGGAGAACACCATATATTTT
.	TRBJ1-3	TRBD1	15	TRBV7-9	CASSSPRGQGNTIYF	TGTGCCAGCAGCTCCCCCAGGGGGCAAGGAAACACCATATATTTT
once	TRBJ2-5	.	14	TRBV5-1	CASSLAAAQETQYF	TGCGCCAGCAGCTTGGCCGCGGCTCAAGAGACCCAGTACTTC
.	TRBJ2-7	TRBD2	14	TRBV6-2/TRBV6-3	CASSLLAGGREQYF	TGTGCCAGCAGTCTCTTAGCGGGAGGGCGCGAGCAGTACTTC
.	TRBJ1-1	TRBD1	14	TRBV15	CATRRDRGAPEAFF	TGTGCCACCAGAAGGGACAGGGGGGCCCCTGAAGCTTTCTTT
.	TRBJ2-5	TRBD2	17	TRBV6-2/TRBV6-3	CASSPSGTSGYGETQYF	TGTGCCAGCAGCCCTTCCGGGACTAGCGGGTACGGGGAGACCCAGTACTTC
.	TRBJ2-7	TRBD1	16	TRBV6-5	CASSSGAGQGYYRQYF	TGTGCCAGCAGTTCCGGAGCTGGACAGGGTTATTATCGGCAGTACTTC
.	TRBJ2-6	.	19	TRBV5-1	CASSLASRGMISGANVLTF	TGCGCCAGCAGCTTGGCCAGTCGGGGGATGATCTCTGGGGCCAACGTCCTGACTTTC
once	TRBJ1-1	.	12	TRBV7-9	CASSLGTAEAFF	TGTGCCAGCAGCTTAGGGACAGCGGAAGCTTTCTTT
.	TRBJ2-7	TRBD2	14	TRBV28	CASSRTSGSYEQYF	TGTGCCAGCAGCCGGACTAGCGGGAGCTACGAGCAGTACTTC
.	TRBJ1-4	TRBD1	14	TRBV6-6	CASRIGQGGEKLFF	TGTGCCAGCAGAATCGGACAGGGGGGTGAAAAACTGTTTTTT
.	TRBJ1-2	.	14	TRBV5-6	CASSLVAGVYGYTF	TGTGCCAGCAGCTTGGTGGCAGGCGTCTATGGCTACACCTTC
.	TRBJ1-2	TRBD1	14	TRBV27	CASSDDRGNYGYTF	TGTGCCAGCAGTGACGACAGGGGTAACTATGGCTACACCTTC